What follows are 8 T cell receptor beta chains derived from one specimen sequenced in a study of shared clonotypes between healthy human individuals (dated by TCRdb to 2020 to 2022). CD8 naive samples were obtained by positive selection for CCR7 among CD45RO-negative cells, yielding a CD45RA+CCR7+ population from which TemRA cells were excluded. The library relied on the immunoSEQ multiplex PCR assay. TCRdb holds this immuneACCESS table with in-frame rearrangements only. Some clones are missing; in checked studies, unresolved V genes explain under half, and the rest has no known cause. This sample comprises fewer than 1 million clones, just over 95% of them detected only once. Clones ranked in the top ten supply 0.2% to 0.25% of the sample. Sequenced: naive CD8+ T cells sorted from blood. The sample's cell subset or site label, in plain terms: CD45RA+CCR7+. Source of these receptors: a man in his thirties or forties in good health.

The gene calls are TRBV7-9 and TRBJ1-5, with D perhaps TRBD1 (6 bases). The CDR3 contains 14 residues. Trimming shortened V by 8 bases and J by 1 base, and 12 bases separated the two germline ends. The germline gives CDR1 SEHNR, CDR2 FQNEAQ (reference sequence). The CDR3 sequence: CASGGSESNQPQHF. Written as DNA, the CDR3 is TGTGCCAGCGGGGGCAGCGAGAGCAATCAGCCCCAGCATTTT. Complete variable domain (other parts from reference TRBV7-9 and TRBJ1-5): DTGVSQNPRHKITKRGQNVTFRCDPISEHNRLYWYRQTLGQGPEFLTYFQNEAQLEKSRLLSDRFSAERPKGSFSTLEIQRTEQGDSAMYLCASGGSESNQPQHFGDGTRLSIL.

Worth noting for this clone: The junction departs from the called germline gene at one end, perhaps through a read error. This chain joins TRBV6-6 and TRBJ1-5, with D uncertain. The CDR3 has 13 amino acids. Germline CDR1 reads MNHNY; CDR2 reads SVGAGI (reference sequence). This chain's CDR3 is CASSPLAQNPPHF. The CDR3 DNA sequence: TGTGCCAGCAGTCCTTTAGCTCAAAACCCCCCGCATTTT.

This chain links TRBV4-1 with TRBJ1-3; D gene uncertain. The CDR3 totals 12 residues. From germline, CDR1 is MGHRA and CDR2 YSYEKL. V was cut by 4 bases and J by 0 bases, with 1 base left in between. CDR3 protein: CASSRSGNTIYF. The CDR3, as DNA: TGCGCCAGCAGCCGCTCTGGAAACACCATATATTTT.

The chain carries TRBV5-4 and TRBJ2-5; maybe TRBD1 (6 bases). This CDR3 contains 13 residues. The V end lost 4 bases, the J end lost 2 bases, and 9 bases lay between the germline ends. The V gene's germline CDR1 is SGHNT and CDR2 YYREEE (reference sequence). The CDR3 here is CASSNDRQETQYF. CDR3 DNA sequence: TGTGCCAGCAGCAACGACAGGCAAGAGACCCAGTACTTC. Full variable domain (rest looked up from reference TRBV5-4 and TRBJ2-5): ETGVTQSPTHLIKTRGQQVTLRCSSQSGHNTVSWYQQALGQGPQFIFQYYREEENGRGNFPPRFSGLQFPNYSSELNVNALELDDSALYLCASSNDRQETQYFGPGTRLLVL.

The rearrangement links TRBV29-1 to TRBJ2-1; TRBD1 matches 8 bases. V trimming: 8 bases; J trimming: 7 bases; junction bases outside the gene matches: 16. CDR1 is SQVTM and CDR2 is ANQGSEA in the germline V gene. This CDR3 contains 15 residues. The CDR3 spells CSLNQFSGQANEQFF. The CDR3 nucleotides read TGCAGCCTCAACCAATTTTCGGGACAGGCGAATGAGCAGTTCTTC.

The chain joins TRBV5-5 to TRBJ1-4; D ambiguous. CDR1 is SGHKS, CDR2 YYEKEE, per germline (reference sequence). V lost 0 bases, J lost 7 bases, and 19 bases lay in between. The CDR3 length is 17 residues. Here the CDR3 DNA reads TGTGCCAGCAGCTTGGTATCTACTATGGGCTCTACTGAAAAACTGTTTTTT. Its protein is CASSLVSTMGSTEKLFF.

The genes are TRBV7-3 and TRBJ2-3; D unresolved. Germline-derived CDR1 and CDR2 are SGHTA and FQGTGA. V lost 6 bases and J lost 2, with 12 bases in between. The CDR3 extends over 14 amino acids. This chain's CDR3 is CASSPGLDTDTQYF. Written as DNA, the CDR3 is TGTGCCAGCAGTCCGGGCCTCGACACAGATACGCAGTATTTT.

This CDR3 is CASSSLGDRAYEQYF. The DNA of the CDR3 is TGTGCCAGCAGTTCCCTCGGGGACAGGGCCTACGAGCAGTACTTC. The chain links TRBV27 to TRBJ2-7, with 9 bases identical to TRBD1. The germline V gene has CDR1 MNHEY and CDR2 SMNVEV (reference sequence). V gave up 4 bases and J gave up 2 bases; unmatched junction bases: 6. The CDR3 is made up of 15 amino acids.